The 32 T cell receptor beta chains presented below share a single source sample, sequenced in a study of OX40 agonist ivuxolimab in advanced cancers. TCRdb keeps only in-frame clones here, not all; method: immunoSEQ multiplex PCR. Among around 30,000 clones listed, roughly nine tenths were seen once. The sample in question was CD4+ or CD8+ T cells sorted from blood, obtained in a trial of the OX40 agonist ivuxolimab. These receptors were obtained from an adult with an advanced solid tumor such as melanoma, head and neck, liver or kidney cancer.

V gene TRBV19 combines with J gene TRBJ1-3; D is unresolved. Looked up from germline, CDR1 is LNHDA and CDR2 is SQIVND (reference sequence). Trimming pared 7 bases from V and 0 bases from J, leaving 13 bases between. The CDR3 contains 15 residues. DNA for the CDR3: TGTGCCAGTACAACCCTGGATACCTCTGGAAACACCATATATTTT. Amino acid sequence: CASTTLDTSGNTIYF.

A few counts support this clone. The rearrangement uses TRBV6-5 and TRBJ2-7; possibly TRBD2 for D (6 bases). CDR1 is MNHEY and CDR2 is SVGAGI in the germline V gene. This CDR3 region has 15 residues. V shed 5 bases and J shed 7 bases, with 21 bases lying between them. CDR3 sequence: CASSLSEASAVEQYF. The CDR3 DNA reads as TGTGCCAGCAGTCTCAGTGAGGCTAGCGCCGTGGAGCAGTACTTC.

The CDR3: CASSLAGGKDTF. The CDR3 DNA sequence: TGTGCCAGCAGCCTCGCCGGGGGTAAAGACACCTTC. This chain links TRBV4-2 with TRBJ1-2; D perhaps matches TRBD1 (5 bases). The CDR3 spans 12 residues. V was cut by 4 bases and J by 12 bases, with 15 bases left in between. Per the germline V gene, CDR1 is LGHNA and CDR2 is YNFKEQ.

This clone was seen more than once but under ten times. The V and J genes are TRBV6-5 and TRBJ2-7; D might be TRBD2 (6 bases). This CDR3 is 16 amino acids long. From germline, CDR1 is MNHEY and CDR2 SVGAGI. Trimming took 4 bases from V and 2 from J, leaving 18 bases between them. The CDR3 bases are TGTGCCAGCAGTTGGGCGTTAGGGGACTTAACCTACGAGCAGTACTTC. This gives the protein CASSWALGDLTYEQYF.

J is TRBJ2-1 and V is TRBV7-6; 14 positions agree with TRBD2. The germline CDR1 and CDR2 sequences are SGHVS and FNYEAQ. The CDR3 runs to 18 residues. The ends lost 1 base at V and 7 bases at J; junction bases unmatched: 9. Here the CDR3 reads CASSLEGGLAGARNEQFF. CDR3 nucleotides: TGTGCCAGCAGCTTAGAAGGGGGACTAGCGGGAGCCCGGAATGAGCAGTTCTTC.

The chain links TRBV7-9 to TRBJ2-3, with D possibly TRBD1 on 6 matching bases. Between the trimmed V and J ends, which lost 4 bases and 2 bases, there was a span of 19 bases. The CDR3 runs to 17 residues. From germline, CDR1 is SEHNR and CDR2 FQNEAQ (reference sequence). The CDR3 loop reads CASSSHHRDTYTDTQYF. The CDR3 DNA is TGTGCCAGCAGCTCACACCACCGGGACACCTACACAGATACGCAGTATTTT.

This clone was seen only once. DNA for the CDR3: TGCAGTGCTGGGACAGGCTATGGCTACACCTTC. This encodes CSAGTGYGYTF. The chain recombines TRBV20-1 with TRBJ1-2; TRBD1 agrees at 8 bases. V was clipped by 5 bases and J by 4 bases; unmatched bases: 0. CDR1 DFQATT and CDR2 SNEGSKA come from the germline V gene (reference sequence). This CDR3 is 11 amino acids long.

This clone appeared once. V and J are TRBV27 and TRBJ2-1; 8 nucleotides align to TRBD2. Trimming cost V 6 bases and J 4 bases; bases outside gene matches: 5. Germline V lookup: CDR1 MNHEY, CDR2 SMNVEV (reference sequence). CDR3 length: 14 residues. CDR3 protein: CASRGLATYNEQFF. CDR3 nucleotide sequence: TGTGCCAGCAGAGGACTAGCAACATACAATGAGCAGTTCTTC.

V usage is TRBV28 and J usage is TRBJ2-1; D possibly corresponds to TRBD2 (5 bases). CDR1 and CDR2 from the germline V gene are MDHEN and SYDVKM. CDR3 length: 14 amino acids. Trimming cost V 8 bases and J 8 bases, with 19 bases left between them. CDR3 in amino acids: CASSSRALSYEQFF. The CDR3 DNA is TGTGCCAGCTCCTCGAGGGCACTTTCGTATGAGCAGTTCTTC.

Remarks on this clone: Mismatch with germline at one junction end may stem from a read error. The V and J genes are TRBV5-4 and TRBJ2-1; D is ambiguous. This CDR3 comprises 11 residues. Germline values: CDR1 SGHNT, CDR2 YYREEE (reference sequence). The CDR3 loop reads CASTLSNEQFF. The CDR3 region has the DNA TGTGCCAGCACCTTGTCCAATGAGCAGTTCTTC. The full variable domain, completed using reference TRBV5-4 and TRBJ2-1, is ETGVTQSPTHLIKTRGQQVTLRCSSQSGHNTVSWYQQALGQGPQFIFQYYREEENGRGNFPPRFSGLQFPNYSSELNVNALELDDSALYLCASTLSNEQFFGPGTRLTVL.

The rearrangement uses TRBV7-9 and TRBJ1-4; no definite D call. V dropped 5 bases and J dropped 12 bases, with 13 bases sitting between them. CDR1 and CDR2 (germline): SEHNR, FQNEAQ (reference sequence). This CDR3 contains 12 residues. In DNA form, the CDR3 reads TGTGCCAGCAGCCCACTAAACTTGGAACTGTTTTTT. Translating gives CASSPLNLELFF.

The rearrangement joins TRBV19 to TRBJ1-1, with 9 bases aligning to TRBD1. After removal of 2 bases from V and 7 bases from J, the junction contained 8 bases not matched to a gene. Germline V gene data show CDR1 as LNHDA and CDR2 as SQIVND (reference sequence). This CDR3 spans 15 amino acids. The CDR3 reads CASSISPGQGNEAFF. The CDR3 DNA reads as TGTGCCAGTAGTATATCTCCGGGACAGGGCAATGAAGCTTTCTTT.

The chain employs TRBV29-1 and TRBJ2-5; 7 positions match TRBD2. CDR3 length equals 16 residues. The trim removed 0 bases at V and 5 bases at J, leaving 12 bases unmatched. Looked up from germline, CDR1 is SQVTM and CDR2 is ANQGSEA. CDR3 protein: CSVEDRASGVWETQYF. The CDR3 nucleotides are TGCAGCGTTGAAGATCGGGCTAGCGGCGTTTGGGAGACCCAGTACTTC.

This clone was seen a few times. V and J are TRBV4-1 and TRBJ2-7; weak D call: TRBD1 (6 bases). This CDR3 has 15 amino acids. V was trimmed by 0 bases and J by 2 bases, leaving 11 bases between them. Germline-derived CDR1 and CDR2 are MGHRA and YSYEKL. CDR3 DNA sequence: TGCGCCAGCAGCCAAGATCGAACAGGGCCCTACGAGCAGTACTTC. Its translation is CASSQDRTGPYEQYF.

The chain employs TRBV7-9 and TRBJ2-7; D unclear. This CDR3 is built from 13 residues. Per germline, CDR1 SEHNR and CDR2 FQNEAQ (reference sequence). With 3 bases removed from V and 5 bases from J, the gap between germline ends came to 11 bases. CDR3 sequence: CASSFTALHEQYF. The CDR3 coding sequence is TGTGCCAGCAGCTTTACCGCTCTACACGAGCAGTACTTC.

The chain links TRBV4-1 to TRBJ2-2, with D perhaps TRBD2 (5 bases). Per the germline V gene, CDR1 is MGHRA and CDR2 is YSYEKL. Trimming took off 3 bases at V and 6 bases at J, with 11 bases between the two ends. CDR3 length equals 14 residues. CDR3 in amino acids: CASSQPRESGELFF. The CDR3 DNA reads as TGCGCCAGCAGCCAGCCGAGGGAGTCCGGGGAGCTGTTTTTT.

The chain carries TRBV4-2 and TRBJ2-3; 7 bases line up with TRBD2. Unmatched junction bases numbered 4, after V lost 0 bases and J lost 4 bases. CDR3 size: 15 residues. Germline-derived CDR1 and CDR2 are LGHNA and YNFKEQ. CDR3 nucleotides: TGTGCCAGCAGCCAAGATATCGGGGGGTCAGATACGCAGTATTTT. This gives the protein CASSQDIGGSDTQYF.

This sequence joins TRBV5-6 and TRBJ2-7, with a tentative D call TRBD2 (5 bases). The CDR3 extends over 18 amino acids. Germline CDR1 and CDR2: SGHDT and YYEEEE. Trimming left V 1 base short and J 2 bases short, with 22 bases between. CDR3 sequence: CASSLLVGTRRSAYEQYF. The CDR3 bases are TGTGCCAGCAGCTTGCTGGTCGGAACTAGGCGATCCGCCTACGAGCAGTACTTC.

This rearrangement joins TRBV19 to TRBJ2-3, with D perhaps matching TRBD1 (6 bases). Trimming took off 5 bases at V and 4 bases at J, with 13 bases between the two ends. CDR3 length: 14 amino acids. Germline V lookup: CDR1 LNHDA, CDR2 SQIVND (reference sequence). DNA of the CDR3: TGTGCCAGTAGTTCGGGACACAGGTCAGATACGCAGTATTTT. Its translation is CASSSGHRSDTQYF.

The chain is built from TRBV5-8 and TRBJ1-2; tentatively, D is TRBD1 (5 bases). The germline V gene has CDR1 SGHTS and CDR2 YDEGEE. Trimming removed 4 bases at V and 3 bases at J, with 13 bases between. The CDR3 spans 14 residues. CDR3 amino acids: CASSAGRADYGYTF. DNA for the CDR3: TGTGCCAGCAGCGCCGGCAGGGCGGACTATGGCTACACCTTC.

The chain uses TRBV9 and TRBJ2-1; no definite D call. The CDR3 contains 15 residues. V gave up 4 bases and J gave up 8 bases, with 19 bases separating them. Germline V gene lookup returns CDR1 SGDLS and CDR2 YYNGEE. CDR3 in DNA: TGTGCCAGCAGCCAAGGCGGTAATCTGGACGATGAGCAGTTCTTC. As protein: CASSQGGNLDDEQFF.

V and J are TRBV7-3 and TRBJ2-1; 7 nucleotides match TRBD1. The germline gives CDR1 SGHTA, CDR2 FQGTGA. This CDR3 has 16 residues. V dropped 5 bases and J dropped 0; count of bases not matched to a gene: 7. The CDR3 DNA follows: TGTGCCAGCAGCGACGGGACAGCTAGCTCCTACAATGAGCAGTTCTTC. Encoded protein: CASSDGTASSYNEQFF.

The genes are TRBV27 and TRBJ2-1; 11 bases map to TRBD2. The CDR3 loop spans 16 amino acids. The junction had 5 bases not matched to a gene; V was cut back by 4 bases and J by 3 bases. The V gene's germline CDR1 is MNHEY and CDR2 SMNVEV (reference sequence). In DNA, the CDR3 is TGTGCCAGCAGTTATCTAGCGGGAGGCGGCTACAATGAGCAGTTCTTC. Amino acids: CASSYLAGGGYNEQFF.

This clone was found once. The chain is built from TRBV29-1 and TRBJ2-7; tentatively, D is TRBD2 (5 bases). CDR1 is SQVTM, CDR2 ANQGSEA, per germline. V lost 6 bases and J 2 bases, leaving 8 bases between the germline ends. This CDR3 comprises 11 residues. CDR3 bases: TGCAGCGTACTGGAGGCCTACGAGCAGTACTTC. Amino acids: CSVLEAYEQYF.

The chain is built from TRBV9 and TRBJ2-3; TRBD2 aligns across 14 bases. The germline gives CDR1 SGDLS, CDR2 YYNGEE. The CDR3 runs 20 residues. Trimming at V came to 0 bases and at J to 2 bases, leaving 11 bases not matched to a gene. The CDR3, as DNA: TGTGCCAGCAGCGTAGCCAGACTAGCGGGGGGGCCCCCGTACACAGATACGCAGTATTTT. It translates to CASSVARLAGGPPYTDTQYF.

CDR3 in DNA: TGTGCCAGCATGCTCGCCTATGGCTACACCTTC. It is translated as CASMLAYGYTF. This rearrangement joins TRBV2 to TRBJ1-2; D uncertain. The CDR3 loop spans 11 amino acids. The germline gives CDR1 SNHLY, CDR2 FYNNEI. V was trimmed by 7 bases and J by 4 bases, leaving 7 bases between them.

A single count supports this clone. The chain links TRBV11-2 to TRBJ2-7; 9 nucleotides align to TRBD2. The germline gives CDR1 SGHAT, CDR2 FQNNGV. V was pared by 1 base and J by 4 bases, with 14 bases of the junction left unmatched. The CDR3 sequence is 18 residues long. The chain's CDR3 is CASSLAPLMTSGGYEQYF. In DNA form, the CDR3 reads TGTGCCAGCAGCTTAGCCCCCCTTATGACTAGCGGAGGGTACGAGCAGTACTTC.

The V call is TRBV27, the J call TRBJ2-7; the match to TRBD1 covers 10 bases. The CDR3 runs to 14 residues. From germline, CDR1 is MNHEY and CDR2 SMNVEV (reference sequence). The V gene end was trimmed by 2 bases and the J gene end by 7 bases; junction bases not matched to a gene: 5. The CDR3 loop reads CASSLGGQGMEQYF. In DNA form, the CDR3 reads TGTGCCAGCAGTTTAGGGGGACAGGGGATGGAGCAGTACTTC.

The chain joins TRBV5-1 to TRBJ1-1; the match to TRBD1 covers 8 bases. J was trimmed by 5 bases and V by 0 bases; bases with no gene match: 3. The CDR3 is made up of 14 amino acids. Germline CDR1 is SGHRS and CDR2 is YFSETQ. CDR3 DNA: TGCGCCAGCAGCTTGGGGACAGGGAGTACTGAAGCTTTCTTT. Its translation is CASSLGTGSTEAFF.

This clone was counted a single time. The genes are TRBV13 and TRBJ1-4; D unresolved. This CDR3 has 12 residues. Per the germline V gene, CDR1 is PRHDT and CDR2 is FYEKMQ (reference sequence). V was shortened by 2 bases and J by 5 bases, with 3 bases between the two germline ends. CDR3 DNA: TGTGCCAGCAGCTTACCAAATGAAAAACTGTTTTTT. As protein: CASSLPNEKLFF.

The rearrangement links TRBV14 to TRBJ1-1; maybe TRBD1 (6 bases). Trimming stripped 1 base from V and 4 bases from J, with 13 bases between. Germline lookup yields CDR1 SGHDN and CDR2 FVKESK. The CDR3 covers 15 residues. CDR3 loop: CASSQGSRGGTEAFF. CDR3 sequence (DNA): TGTGCCAGCAGCCAAGGGTCCAGGGGAGGCACTGAAGCTTTCTTT.

This clone has a single count. The gene calls are TRBV7-7 and TRBJ2-2; 7 nucleotides align to TRBD2. Germline CDR1 is SSHAT and CDR2 is FNYEAQ (reference sequence). This CDR3 spans 13 amino acids. CDR3 region: CALAGANTGELFF. CDR3 bases: TGTGCTCTGGCGGGAGCGAACACCGGGGAGCTGTTTTTT. The full variable domain, completed using reference TRBV7-7 and TRBJ2-2, is GAGVSQSPRYKVTKRGQDVTLRCDPISSHATLYWYQQALGQGPEFLTYFNYEAQPDKSGLPSDRFSAERPEGSISTLTIQRTEQRDSAMYRCALAGANTGELFFGEGSRLTVL.